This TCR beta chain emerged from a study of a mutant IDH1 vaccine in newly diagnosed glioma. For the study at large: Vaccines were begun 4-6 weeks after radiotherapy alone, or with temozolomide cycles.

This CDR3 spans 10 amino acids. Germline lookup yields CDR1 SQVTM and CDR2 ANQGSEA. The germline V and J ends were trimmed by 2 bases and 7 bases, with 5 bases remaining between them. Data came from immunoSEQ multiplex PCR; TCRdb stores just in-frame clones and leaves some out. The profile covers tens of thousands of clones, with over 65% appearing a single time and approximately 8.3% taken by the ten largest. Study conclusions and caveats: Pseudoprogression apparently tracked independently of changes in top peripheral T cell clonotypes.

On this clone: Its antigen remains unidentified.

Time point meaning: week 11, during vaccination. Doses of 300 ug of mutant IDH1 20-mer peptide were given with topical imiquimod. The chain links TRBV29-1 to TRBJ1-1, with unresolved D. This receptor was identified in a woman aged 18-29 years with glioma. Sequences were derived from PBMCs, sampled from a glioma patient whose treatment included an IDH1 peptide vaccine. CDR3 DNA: TGCAGCGTTGAATCGGTTGAAGCTTTCTTT. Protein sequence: CSVESVEAFF.